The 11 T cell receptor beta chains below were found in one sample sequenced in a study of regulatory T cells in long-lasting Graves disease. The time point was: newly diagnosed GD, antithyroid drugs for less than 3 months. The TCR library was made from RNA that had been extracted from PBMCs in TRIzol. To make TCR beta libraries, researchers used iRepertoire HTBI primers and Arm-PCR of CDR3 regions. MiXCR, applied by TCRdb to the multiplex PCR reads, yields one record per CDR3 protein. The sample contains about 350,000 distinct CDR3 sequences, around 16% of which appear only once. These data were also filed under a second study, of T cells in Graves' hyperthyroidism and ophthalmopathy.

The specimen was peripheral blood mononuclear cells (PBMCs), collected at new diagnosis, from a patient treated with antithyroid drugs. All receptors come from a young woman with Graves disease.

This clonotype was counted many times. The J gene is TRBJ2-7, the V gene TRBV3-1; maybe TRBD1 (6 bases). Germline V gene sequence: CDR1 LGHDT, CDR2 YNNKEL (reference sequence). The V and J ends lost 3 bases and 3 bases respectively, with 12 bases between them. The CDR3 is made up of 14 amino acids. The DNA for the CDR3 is TGTGCCAGCAGCCAGGGGACAATAAACTACGAGCAGTACTTC. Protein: CASSQGTINYEQYF.

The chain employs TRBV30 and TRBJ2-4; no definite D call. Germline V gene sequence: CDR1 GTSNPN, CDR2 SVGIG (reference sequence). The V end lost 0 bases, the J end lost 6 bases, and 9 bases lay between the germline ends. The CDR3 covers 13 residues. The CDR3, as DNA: TGTGCCTGGAGTGTATCGCCGGGAAACATTCAGTACTTC. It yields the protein CAWSVSPGNIQYF.

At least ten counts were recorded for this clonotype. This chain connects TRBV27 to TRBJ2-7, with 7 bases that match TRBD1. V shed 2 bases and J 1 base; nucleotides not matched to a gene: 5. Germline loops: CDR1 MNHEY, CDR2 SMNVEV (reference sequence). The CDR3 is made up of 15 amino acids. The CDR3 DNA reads TGTGCCAGCAGTTTAGAGTTGGGACAGTCCTACGAGCAGTACTTC. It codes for CASSLELGQSYEQYF.

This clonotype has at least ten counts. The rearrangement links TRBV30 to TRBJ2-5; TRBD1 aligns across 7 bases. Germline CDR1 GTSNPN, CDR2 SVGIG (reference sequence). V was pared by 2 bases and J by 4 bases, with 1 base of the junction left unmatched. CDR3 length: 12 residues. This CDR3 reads CAWSRQGETQYF. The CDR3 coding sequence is TGTGCCTGGAGTAGACAGGGAGAGACCCAGTACTTC.

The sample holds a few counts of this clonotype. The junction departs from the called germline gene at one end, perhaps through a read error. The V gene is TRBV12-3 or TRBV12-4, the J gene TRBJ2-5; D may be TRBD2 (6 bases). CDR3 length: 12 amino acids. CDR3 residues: CASSLGRETQCF. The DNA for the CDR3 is TGTGCCAGCAGTTTAGGCCGGGAGACCCAGTGCTTC.

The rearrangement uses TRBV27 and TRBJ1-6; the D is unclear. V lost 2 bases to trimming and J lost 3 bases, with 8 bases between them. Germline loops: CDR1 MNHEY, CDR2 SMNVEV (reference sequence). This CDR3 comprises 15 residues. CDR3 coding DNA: TGTGCCAGCAGTTTACGGCAAGTCTATAATTCACCCCTCCACTTT. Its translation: CASSLRQVYNSPLHF.

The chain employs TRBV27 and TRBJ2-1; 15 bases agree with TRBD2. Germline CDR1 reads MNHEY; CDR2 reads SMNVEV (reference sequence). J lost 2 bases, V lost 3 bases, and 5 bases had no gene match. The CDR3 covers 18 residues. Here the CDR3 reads CASSLPGLAGGTYNEQFF. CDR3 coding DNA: TGTGCCAGCAGTTTGCCGGGACTAGCGGGAGGTACCTACAATGAGCAGTTCTTC.

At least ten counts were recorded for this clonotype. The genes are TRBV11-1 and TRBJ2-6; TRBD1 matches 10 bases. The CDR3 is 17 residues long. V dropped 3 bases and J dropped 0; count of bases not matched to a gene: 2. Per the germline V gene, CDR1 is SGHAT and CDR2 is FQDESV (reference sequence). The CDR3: CASSFDRGLSGANVLTF. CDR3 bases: TGTGCCAGCAGCTTTGACAGGGGGCTCTCTGGGGCCAACGTCCTGACTTTC.

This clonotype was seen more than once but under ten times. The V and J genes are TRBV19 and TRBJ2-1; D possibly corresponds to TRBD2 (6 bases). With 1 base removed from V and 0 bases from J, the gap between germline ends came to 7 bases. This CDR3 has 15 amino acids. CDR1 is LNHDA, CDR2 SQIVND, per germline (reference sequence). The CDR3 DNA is TGTGCCAGTAGTATAGCGGGAGCCTCCTACAATGAGCAGTTCTTC. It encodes CASSIAGASYNEQFF.

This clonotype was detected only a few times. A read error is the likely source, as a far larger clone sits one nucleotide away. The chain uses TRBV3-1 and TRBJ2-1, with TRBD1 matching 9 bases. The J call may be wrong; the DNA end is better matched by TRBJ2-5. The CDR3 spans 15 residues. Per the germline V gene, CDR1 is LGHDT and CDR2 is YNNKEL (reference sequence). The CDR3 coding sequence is TGTGCCAGCAGCCCCTCAGGACAGGGGAGAGAGACCCAGTACTTC. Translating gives CASSPSGQGRETQYF.

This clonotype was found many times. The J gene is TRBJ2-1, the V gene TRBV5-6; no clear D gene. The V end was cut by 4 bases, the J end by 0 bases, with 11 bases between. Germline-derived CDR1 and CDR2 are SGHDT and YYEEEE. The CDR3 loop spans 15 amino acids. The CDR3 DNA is TGTGCCAGCAGCCCCTCACCCAGCTCCTACAATGAGCAGTTCTTC. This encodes CASSPSPSSYNEQFF.